The TCR beta chain under discussion was sequenced for a study of tumor-infiltrating lymphocytes in primary liver carcinoma. Overall study context: The cohort included men and women aged 30 to 69 years. Between about 4 and 11 cm across, the tumors were all of stage T1-T3 N0M0. Samples had roughly 3.5 to 7.5 million productive TCRbeta reads, comparable between tissue types.

Unsorted bulk tissue of about 20-30 mg yielded co-extracted RNA and DNA. Findings and limits, study-wide: Tumor region pairs shared more overlap than did tumor-adjacent and tumor-blood pairs.

As to this clonotype: Antigen specificity is unknown.

Total RNA amounting to around 450 ng was the source from which TCR beta cDNA was made with a constant-region primer. It was through three nested multiplex PCR rounds of slightly modified ARM-PCR that TCR beta libraries arose. In the first two PCR rounds, TRBV1-TRBV30 forward primers were paired with a C-beta reverse primer, and each round lasted approximately 10 cycles. TCRdb called the multiplex PCR reads again in MiXCR, with one record for every CDR3 protein. The sample shows 40,000 to 55,000 distinct CDR3 sequences, around 77% of them seen only once. This CDR3 spans 15 amino acids. CDR1 and CDR2 from the germline V gene are SGHNT and YENEEA. The ends were cut back, 7 bases at V and 2 bases at J, with 16 bases in the middle.

The sequence was collected from a man aged 35 to 55 with primary liver carcinoma and hepatitis B virus infection. J is TRBJ2-3 and V is TRBV11-3, with D perhaps being TRBD1 or TRBD2 (5 bases each). Source material: liver tumor tissue from sampling region 5. Subset denoted: tumor region T5, tumor centre. This chain's CDR3 is CASNLGGGPTDTQYF. The CDR3 nucleotides read TGTGCCAGCAATCTCGGTGGGGGTCCCACAGATACGCAGTATTTT.